One and the same sample provided the 28 T cell receptor beta chains below, sequenced in a study of blood T cell repertoires in COVID-19. Assay: immunoSEQ multiplex PCR; the TCRdb copy retains only in-frame clones and omits some. In the table there are roughly 200,000 clones, approximately 80% of which are singletons. Material: peripheral blood. These receptor sequences come from a woman between 50 and 59 years old with active or convalescent COVID-19.

The chain couples TRBV24-1 to TRBJ2-7; TRBD2 might be the D (6 bases). CDR1 and CDR2 from the germline V gene are KGHDR and SFDVKD. V lost 1 base and J lost 1, with 13 bases in between. The CDR3 sequence is 16 residues long. The DNA for the CDR3 is TGTGCCACCAGTGATTTTCGTGGAGGGGAGTCCTACGAGCAGTACTTC. It translates to CATSDFRGGESYEQYF.

This clone is a singleton in its sample. The CDR3 is CASSYSGAPPNEKLFF. CDR3 nucleotide sequence: TGTGCCAGCAGTTACAGCGGAGCACCTCCTAATGAAAAACTGTTTTTT. The rearrangement uses TRBV6-2 or TRBV6-3 and TRBJ1-4; the D is unclear. The CDR3 runs to 16 residues. Trimming took off 2 bases at V and 3 bases at J, with 13 bases between the two ends. Germline V CDR1 and CDR2: MNHEY, SVGEGT.

V and J are TRBV30 and TRBJ1-4; 8 nucleotides line up with TRBD1. Germline V CDR1 and CDR2: GTSNPN, SVGIG (reference sequence). The CDR3 has 16 residues. V lost 4 bases to trimming and J lost 8 bases; unmatched junction nucleotides: 15. The CDR3 bases are TGTGCCTGGAATCAGGGGGCGCGCATATCAACAGAAAAACTGTTTTTT. It is translated as CAWNQGARISTEKLFF.

This clone was found a few times. The chain combines TRBV19 with TRBJ2-7; TRBD1 aligns across 8 bases. Germline V gene lookup returns CDR1 LNHDA and CDR2 SQIVND (reference sequence). The CDR3 sequence is 13 residues long. Trimming cost V 8 bases and J 4 bases; bases outside gene matches: 7. CDR3 loop: CASAPDREYEQYF. Here the CDR3 DNA reads TGTGCCAGTGCTCCGGACAGGGAGTACGAGCAGTACTTC.

The DNA of the CDR3 is TGTGCCAGCCTTCGGGGGGCGCAGGGAAACACCATATATTTT. Amino acids: CASLRGAQGNTIYF. The rearrangement joins TRBV5-6 to TRBJ1-3; tentatively, D is TRBD1 (6 bases). Trimming removed 7 bases from V and 4 bases from J, with 15 bases in between. This CDR3 comprises 14 residues. The germline gives CDR1 SGHDT, CDR2 YYEEEE.

This clone showed up just once. The chain carries TRBV11-2 and TRBJ1-1, with 8 bases that match TRBD1. J was trimmed by 6 bases and V by 5 bases; bases with no gene match: 8. The germline V gene has CDR1 SGHAT and CDR2 FQNNGV. The CDR3 consists of 14 residues. As DNA, the CDR3 is TGTGCCAGCAGCCCAGACAGGGGACGATCTGAAGCTTTCTTT. Residues: CASSPDRGRSEAFF.

The chain joins TRBV3-1 (or the pseudogene TRBV3-2) to TRBJ1-2, with D maybe TRBD1 (5 bases). The CDR3 has 14 residues. Trimming removed 5 bases at V and 5 bases at J, with 15 bases between. CDR1 and CDR2 (germline): LGHDT, YNNKEL (reference sequence). CDR3 DNA: TGTGCCAGCAGCAGGCGGGACGGATCTTATGGCTACACCTTC. Its protein product is CASSRRDGSYGYTF.

The rearrangement uses TRBV15 and TRBJ1-5; D perhaps matches TRBD1 (6 bases). This CDR3 spans 14 amino acids. Trimming pared 4 bases from V and 7 bases from J, leaving 14 bases between. Germline values: CDR1 LNHNV, CDR2 YYDKDF (reference sequence). CDR3 region: CATSTRTAGQPQHF. The CDR3 DNA reads TGTGCCACCAGCACCCGGACAGCTGGACAGCCCCAGCATTTT. Variable domain in full (rest from reference TRBV15 and TRBJ1-5): DAMVIQNPRYQVTQFGKPVTLSCSQTLNHNVMYWYQQKSSQAPKLLFHYYDKDFNNEADTPDNFQSRRPNTSFCFLDIRSPGLGDTAMYLCATSTRTAGQPQHFGDGTRLSIL.

The V call is TRBV7-3, the J call TRBJ2-2; 11 positions agree with TRBD2. CDR1 and CDR2 from the germline V gene are SGHTA and FQGTGA. Trimming cost V 5 bases and J 3 bases; bases outside gene matches: 5. This CDR3 comprises 16 residues. The CDR3 DNA reads as TGTGCCAGCAGCAAGATAGCGGGAGGGCACACCGGGGAGCTGTTTTTT. It translates to CASSKIAGGHTGELFF.

This clone was recorded once. The chain employs TRBV24-1 and TRBJ2-1; unclear D gene. V shed 4 bases and J shed 3 bases, with 6 bases lying between them. Germline V lookup: CDR1 KGHDR, CDR2 SFDVKD. The CDR3 is 13 amino acids. The CDR3 nucleotides are TGTGCCACCAGTGACAGACACTACAATGAGCAGTTCTTC. It is translated as CATSDRHYNEQFF.

The genes are TRBV7-2 and TRBJ2-5, with D possibly matching TRBD1 (6 bases). The CDR3 spans 13 residues. V was clipped by 3 bases and J by 4 bases, with 9 bases between them. Per germline, CDR1 SGHTA and CDR2 FQGNSA. CDR3 loop: CASSFGRGETQYF. The CDR3 nucleotides are TGTGCCAGCAGCTTTGGCAGGGGAGAGACCCAGTACTTC.

V and J are TRBV15 and TRBJ2-7; D might be TRBD2 (5 bases). CDR1 is LNHNV, CDR2 YYDKDF, per germline (reference sequence). The CDR3 has 14 amino acids. Trimming pared 0 bases from V and 5 bases from J, leaving 11 bases between. The CDR3 DNA reads as TGTGCCACCAGCAGAGATGGGAGACGCGACGAGCAGTACTTC. Its protein product is CATSRDGRRDEQYF.

The rearrangement uses TRBV9 and TRBJ2-1, with TRBD2 identical over 8 bases. Germline lookup yields CDR1 SGDLS and CDR2 YYNGEE. The CDR3 has 18 residues. V trimming: 4 bases; J trimming: 1 base; junction bases outside the gene matches: 13. DNA of the CDR3: TGTGCCAGCAGCACCAGTGAAAGCGGGAGAGGGTCCTACAATGAGCAGTTCTTC. As protein: CASSTSESGRGSYNEQFF.

This CDR3 is CASSTGVGEQFF. CDR3 nucleotides: TGTGCCAGCAGTACGGGGGTAGGTGAGCAGTTCTTC. The chain uses TRBV6-6 and TRBJ2-1; tentatively, D is TRBD2 (6 bases). The CDR3 runs 12 residues. V shed 5 bases and J shed 9 bases, with 11 bases lying between them. Germline V lookup: CDR1 MNHNY, CDR2 SVGAGI (reference sequence).

The chain is built from TRBV5-8 and TRBJ1-4; TRBD1 is a possible D gene (5 bases). V lost 4 bases to trimming and J lost 11 bases, with 15 bases between them. Germline V lookup: CDR1 SGHTS, CDR2 YDEGEE. The CDR3 spans 13 residues. The CDR3: CASSHDSSPKLFF. CDR3 DNA: TGTGCCAGCAGCCACGACAGCTCGCCTAAACTGTTTTTT.

The chain combines TRBV18 with TRBJ2-5; perhaps TRBD1 as D (6 bases). The CDR3 runs to 14 residues. Germline CDR1 reads KGHSH; CDR2 reads LQKENI. V dropped 2 bases and J dropped 1 base, with 8 bases sitting between them. CDR3: CASSPGQTQETQYF. CDR3 coding DNA: TGTGCCAGCTCACCAGGACAGACCCAAGAGACCCAGTACTTC.

The chain joins TRBV7-2 to TRBJ1-1; 8 bases fit TRBD1. V gave up 2 bases and J gave up 11 bases; unmatched junction bases: 7. Germline V gene lookup returns CDR1 SGHTA and CDR2 FQGNSA. The CDR3 has 13 residues. CDR3 sequence: CASSLNYRGKAFF. DNA of the CDR3: TGTGCCAGCAGCTTAAACTACAGGGGGAAGGCTTTCTTT.

The chain carries TRBV11-1 and TRBJ2-1; D is unclear. The V gene's germline CDR1 is SGHAT and CDR2 FQDESV (reference sequence). CDR3 size: 12 residues. V shed 2 bases and J shed 10 bases, with 9 bases lying between them. The CDR3 reads CASSLNAQEQFF. CDR3 coding DNA: TGTGCCAGCAGCTTAAACGCCCAGGAGCAGTTCTTC.

The CDR3 sequence is CSVEVSSGINNNEQFF. In DNA, the CDR3 is TGCAGCGTTGAGGTGTCTAGCGGGATTAATAACAATGAGCAGTTCTTC. This chain joins TRBV29-1 and TRBJ2-1, with 9 bases lining up with TRBD2. The CDR3 length is 16 residues. Germline V lookup: CDR1 SQVTM, CDR2 ANQGSEA. V shed 3 bases and J 5 bases; nucleotides not matched to a gene: 11.

A note on this clone: An end of the junction does not agree with germline; a read error may underlie this. The rearrangement links TRBV5-4 to TRBJ1-6; 7 bases line up with TRBD1. CDR1 is SGHNT, CDR2 YYREEE, per germline (reference sequence). The CDR3 has 12 amino acids. This CDR3 reads CAPGTDNSPLHF. The CDR3 DNA sequence: TGTGCTCCCGGGACAGATAACTCACCCCTCCACTTT.

The chain uses TRBV6-6 and TRBJ1-1; tentatively, D is TRBD1 (6 bases). The CDR3 contains 13 residues. Per germline, CDR1 MNHNY and CDR2 SVGAGI (reference sequence). Trimming removed 7 bases from V and 5 bases from J, with 14 bases in between. This CDR3 is CASIEGGGTEAFF. The CDR3 DNA is TGTGCCAGCATAGAGGGGGGAGGGACTGAAGCTTTCTTT.

This clone was seen a handful of times. This chain connects TRBV18 to TRBJ1-1; 10 nucleotides align to TRBD1. Germline V lookup: CDR1 KGHSH, CDR2 LQKENI. Losses at the gene ends were 2 bases for V and 6 bases for J; bases not matched to a gene: 3. The length of the CDR3 is 14 residues. The CDR3 DNA follows: TGTGCCAGCTCACCAGGACAGGGGGAAGCTGAAGCTTTCTTT. Amino acid sequence: CASSPGQGEAEAFF.

The genes are TRBV2 and TRBJ1-2; D is possibly TRBD1 (5 bases). This CDR3 is built from 15 residues. V gave up 6 bases and J gave up 4 bases, with 18 bases separating them. CDR1 is SNHLY, CDR2 FYNNEI, per germline. Here the CDR3 DNA reads TGTGCCAGCAGCCCCCAGGGAGGGATTCGCTATGGCTACACCTTC. It is translated as CASSPQGGIRYGYTF.

This sequence joins TRBV7-3 and TRBJ2-1; TRBD2 is a possible D gene (5 bases). V lost 2 bases to trimming and J lost 12 bases, with 14 bases between them. This CDR3 is 13 amino acids long. The germline V gene encodes CDR1 SGHTA and CDR2 FQGTGA. CDR3 loop: CASSLDAGGGQFF. CDR3 sequence (DNA): TGTGCCAGCAGCTTAGATGCGGGTGGTGGGCAGTTCTTC.

The chain carries TRBV7-9 and TRBJ1-3; 10 positions match TRBD1. Trimming cost V 5 bases and J 4 bases; bases outside gene matches: 8. Germline-derived CDR1 and CDR2 are SEHNR and FQNEAQ (reference sequence). The length of the CDR3 is 16 residues. CDR3 coding DNA: TGTGCCAGCAGCCCGGGGGACAGGGGTCGCGGAAACACCATATATTTT. This codes for CASSPGDRGRGNTIYF.

V is TRBV7-8 and J is TRBJ2-1; 11 bases fit TRBD2. With 5 bases clipped from V and 0 bases from J, the junction kept 9 bases outside the gene matches. CDR1 SGHVS and CDR2 FQNEAQ come from the germline V gene. The CDR3 contains 18 residues. As DNA, the CDR3 is TGTGCCAGCAGCCCACGGACTAGCGGGCGAAGCTCCTACAATGAGCAGTTCTTC. Encoded protein: CASSPRTSGRSSYNEQFF.

The chain links TRBV7-6 to TRBJ1-6; 7 nucleotides match TRBD1. The germline CDR1 and CDR2 sequences are SGHVS and FNYEAQ. This CDR3 is 15 amino acids long. Germline trimming cut 0 bases from V and 4 bases from J; bases unmatched to any gene: 0. DNA for the CDR3: TGTGCCAGCAGCTTAGCGACAGGGTATAATTCACCCCTCCACTTT. It specifies CASSLATGYNSPLHF.

The chain combines TRBV2 with TRBJ2-2; D is uncertain. The germline V and J ends were trimmed by 4 bases and 5 bases, with 14 bases remaining between them. Germline lookup yields CDR1 SNHLY and CDR2 FYNNEI. The CDR3 extends over 15 amino acids. The CDR3 bases are TGTGCCAGCAGTGTACCAGGTGTTAAGACCGGGGAGCTGTTTTTT. Protein product: CASSVPGVKTGELFF.